Below, 20 T cell receptor beta chains from the same sample are listed, as sequenced in a study of Ad26.COV2.S vaccination and SARS-CoV-2 variants (dated by TCRdb to the early 2020s). The treatment or condition label here, explained by the study, means: roughly 19 received Ad26.COV2.S at low or high dose, single or two shots; roughly five received placebo; per-sample allocation not given. Repertoires of vaccine and placebo recipients were sequenced from samples collected on day 63 after the first injection. Libraries were built with the immunoSEQ multiplex PCR assay. The table was pulled from immuneACCESS by TCRdb, which kept in-frame rearrangements only. Such tables lose some clones; where checked, under half of the loss comes from unresolved V genes, and the rest has no known cause. This sample has hundreds of thousands of clones in its table, and roughly nine tenths of those were observed once. Of the sample, about 2.5% is held by the ten largest clones.

This specimen was peripheral blood, taken in a trial of Ad26.COV2.S vaccine versus placebo. The receptor source for this set is a person aged 18-60 years who received the Ad26.COV2.S COVID-19 vaccine or a placebo.

The chain links TRBV15 to TRBJ1-5; 12 bases fit TRBD1. Germline assignment: CDR1 LNHNV and CDR2 YYDKDF (reference sequence). After removal of 3 bases from V and 1 base from J, the junction contained 10 bases not matched to a gene. CDR3 size: 19 residues. The CDR3 DNA is TGTGCCACCAGCAGGTGGGGGACAGGGGGCATGGGGAGCAATCAGCCCCAGCATTTT. Translation: CATSRWGTGGMGSNQPQHF.

CDR3 sequence reads: CASTTRATSYNEQFF. The CDR3 DNA sequence: TGTGCCAGCACCACGAGGGCTACCTCCTACAATGAGCAGTTCTTC. The rearrangement links TRBV6-5 to TRBJ2-1; D perhaps matches TRBD2 (5 bases). V was shortened by 7 bases and J by 0 bases, with 13 bases between the two germline ends. Germline V CDR1 and CDR2: MNHEY, SVGAGI. CDR3 length equals 15 residues.

The chain links TRBV7-2 to TRBJ2-7, with TRBD1 matching 7 bases. The CDR3 spans 15 residues. The junction had 13 bases not matched to a gene; V was cut back by 5 bases and J by 6 bases. CDR1 and CDR2 (germline): SGHTA, FQGNSA. CDR3 sequence reads: CASSITGTVGTEQYF. The CDR3 nucleotides read TGTGCCAGCAGCATCACCGGGACAGTGGGTACCGAGCAGTACTTC.

The CDR3 nucleotides are TGTGCCAGCAGCTTAGCCCGGACTAGCGAGAGTACGCAGTATTTT. Translating it yields CASSLARTSESTQYF. The chain is built from TRBV7-2 and TRBJ2-3; 9 bases match TRBD2. The CDR3 runs 15 residues. The V gene's germline CDR1 is SGHTA and CDR2 FQGNSA. V lost 0 bases to trimming and J lost 8 bases; unmatched junction nucleotides: 6.

The rearrangement uses TRBV5-6 and TRBJ2-2; D uncertain. From germline, CDR1 is SGHDT and CDR2 YYEEEE. The length of the CDR3 is 14 residues. V was clipped by 3 bases and J by 1 base, with 7 bases between them. CDR3 protein: CASSWTLNTGELFF. The CDR3 DNA reads TGTGCCAGCAGCTGGACCTTGAACACCGGGGAGCTGTTTTTT.

V gene TRBV9 combines with J gene TRBJ1-4, with 7 bases fitting TRBD1. This CDR3 is built from 13 residues. V was clipped by 4 bases and J by 7 bases; unmatched bases: 4. Looked up from germline, CDR1 is SGDLS and CDR2 is YYNGEE. CDR3 sequence reads: CASSSGTVEKLFF. In DNA form, the CDR3 reads TGTGCCAGCAGCTCCGGGACAGTTGAAAAACTGTTTTTT.

The chain is built from TRBV7-9 and TRBJ1-1; perhaps TRBD1 as D (6 bases). Trimming took off 1 base at V and 4 bases at J, with 7 bases between the two ends. There are 13 residues in the CDR3. CDR1 and CDR2 from the germline V gene are SEHNR and FQNEAQ (reference sequence). The CDR3 spells CASSLEQGTEAFF. CDR3 DNA: TGTGCCAGCAGCTTAGAACAGGGCACTGAAGCTTTCTTT.

The CDR3 here is CASSTPTGRNTEAFF. CDR3 sequence (DNA): TGTGCCAGCAGCACCCCGACAGGGCGGAACACTGAAGCTTTCTTT. The chain combines TRBV11-2 with TRBJ1-1; TRBD1 aligns across 7 bases. The length of the CDR3 is 15 residues. Per germline, CDR1 SGHAT and CDR2 FQNNGV. Trimming removed 5 bases from V and 1 base from J; junction bases left unmatched: 7. Full variable domain (missing parts from reference TRBV11-2 and TRBJ1-1): EAGVAQSPRYKIIEKRQSVAFWCNPISGHATLYWYQQILGQGPKLLIQFQNNGVVDDSQLPKDRFSAERLKGVDSTLKIQPAKLEDSAVYLCASSTPTGRNTEAFFGQGTRLTVV.

This chain connects TRBV11-2 to TRBJ2-2; D is undetermined. There are 13 residues in the CDR3. CDR1 is SGHAT, CDR2 FQNNGV, per germline. V was trimmed by 7 bases and J by 3 bases, leaving 9 bases between them. DNA of the CDR3: TGTGCCAGCACCCCATCGGACACCGGGGAGCTGTTTTTT. Amino acids: CASTPSDTGELFF.

The genes are TRBV27 and TRBJ2-1, with 12 bases identical to TRBD2. The CDR3 has 15 amino acids. The V gene end was trimmed by 4 bases and the J gene end by 11 bases; junction bases not matched to a gene: 9. Germline-derived CDR1 and CDR2 are MNHEY and SMNVEV (reference sequence). CDR3 sequence reads: CASSSGLAGYGKQFF. Written as DNA, the CDR3 is TGTGCCAGCAGTTCAGGACTAGCGGGGTATGGCAAGCAGTTCTTC.

This chain uses TRBV4-3 with TRBJ2-5; D possibly corresponds to TRBD1 (6 bases). V lost 0 bases to trimming and J lost 3 bases, with 11 bases between them. Germline loops: CDR1 LGHNA, CDR2 YSLEER. The CDR3 length is 15 residues. CDR3: CASSQDLRTEETQYF. DNA of the CDR3: TGCGCCAGCAGCCAAGATCTAAGGACAGAAGAGACCCAGTACTTC.

The chain recombines TRBV7-2 with TRBJ1-6, with 9 bases aligning to TRBD1. There are 14 residues in the CDR3. J gave up 8 bases and V 6 bases, and 5 bases lay outside the gene matches. The germline V gene has CDR1 SGHTA and CDR2 FQGNSA. The CDR3 nucleotides are TGTGCCAGCAGAGCGGGACAGGGATATTCACCCCTCCACTTT. This encodes CASRAGQGYSPLHF.

The rearrangement uses TRBV2 and TRBJ1-6; D gene unclear. Germline CDR1 reads SNHLY; CDR2 reads FYNNEI. The V and J ends lost 5 bases and 7 bases respectively, with 9 bases between them. The CDR3 sequence is 13 residues long. CDR3 nucleotide sequence: TGTGCCAGCAGTACGACGGGGAATTCACCCCTCCACTTT. Amino acids: CASSTTGNSPLHF.

This clone was counted once. The CDR3 loop reads CACGTANTEAFF. CDR3 DNA: TGTGCCTGCGGGACAGCGAACACTGAAGCTTTCTTT. The chain employs TRBV6-5 and TRBJ1-1; 7 bases map to TRBD1. Germline CDR1 MNHEY, CDR2 SVGAGI. Germline trimming cut 11 bases from V and 1 base from J; bases unmatched to any gene: 4. The CDR3 covers 12 residues.

The chain joins TRBV5-1 to TRBJ2-7; no clear D gene. The germline V gene has CDR1 SGHRS and CDR2 YFSETQ. V shed 5 bases and J shed 1 base, with 10 bases lying between them. This CDR3 has 13 residues. The DNA for the CDR3 is TGCGCCAGCAGATATGAGCAATCCTACGAGCAGTACTTC. Encoded protein: CASRYEQSYEQYF.

The chain carries TRBV11-3 and TRBJ2-2; 12 bases are shared with TRBD1. CDR3 size: 16 residues. Germline V gives CDR1 SGHNT, CDR2 YENEEA. Trimming removed 4 bases from V and 7 bases from J; junction bases left unmatched: 7. In DNA, the CDR3 is TGTGCCAGCAGCTACACCGGGACAGGGGGCGTCGGGGAGCTGTTTTTT. It encodes CASSYTGTGGVGELFF.

V is TRBV11-2 and J is TRBJ1-2; 8 bases align to TRBD1. Germline lookup yields CDR1 SGHAT and CDR2 FQNNGV. J lost 4 bases, V lost 6 bases, and 4 bases had no gene match. CDR3 size: 13 residues. CDR3 region: CASSPGGGYGYTF. For the CDR3, the DNA is TGTGCCAGCAGTCCAGGGGGCGGCTATGGCTACACCTTC.

V usage is TRBV4-3 and J usage is TRBJ2-3; 7 nucleotides agree with TRBD2. J was trimmed by 2 bases and V by 1 base; bases with no gene match: 6. Germline V gene data show CDR1 as LGHNA and CDR2 as YSLEER. The CDR3 loop spans 16 amino acids. In DNA form, the CDR3 reads TGCGCCAGCAGCCAAGGTCCAGCGGGGAACACAGATACGCAGTATTTT. Encoded protein: CASSQGPAGNTDTQYF.

CDR3 loop: CASSNLVAGYGYTF. The CDR3, as DNA: TGTGCCAGCAGCAACCTGGTAGCGGGCTATGGCTACACCTTC. The chain has TRBV6-6 and TRBJ1-2; D uncertain. V was pared by 6 bases and J by 4 bases, with 15 bases between. CDR1 MNHNY and CDR2 SVGAGI come from the germline V gene (reference sequence). This CDR3 region has 14 residues.

This clone was counted many times. The chain combines TRBV12-5 with TRBJ1-2, with a possible D match to TRBD1 (5 bases). The CDR3 length is 13 residues. CDR1 and CDR2 from the germline V gene are LGHNT and FRNRAP. Trimming removed 1 base from V and 6 bases from J, with 9 bases in between. The CDR3: CASGLDSGHGYTF. The DNA for the CDR3 is TGTGCTAGTGGTTTGGACTCGGGGCATGGCTACACCTTC.